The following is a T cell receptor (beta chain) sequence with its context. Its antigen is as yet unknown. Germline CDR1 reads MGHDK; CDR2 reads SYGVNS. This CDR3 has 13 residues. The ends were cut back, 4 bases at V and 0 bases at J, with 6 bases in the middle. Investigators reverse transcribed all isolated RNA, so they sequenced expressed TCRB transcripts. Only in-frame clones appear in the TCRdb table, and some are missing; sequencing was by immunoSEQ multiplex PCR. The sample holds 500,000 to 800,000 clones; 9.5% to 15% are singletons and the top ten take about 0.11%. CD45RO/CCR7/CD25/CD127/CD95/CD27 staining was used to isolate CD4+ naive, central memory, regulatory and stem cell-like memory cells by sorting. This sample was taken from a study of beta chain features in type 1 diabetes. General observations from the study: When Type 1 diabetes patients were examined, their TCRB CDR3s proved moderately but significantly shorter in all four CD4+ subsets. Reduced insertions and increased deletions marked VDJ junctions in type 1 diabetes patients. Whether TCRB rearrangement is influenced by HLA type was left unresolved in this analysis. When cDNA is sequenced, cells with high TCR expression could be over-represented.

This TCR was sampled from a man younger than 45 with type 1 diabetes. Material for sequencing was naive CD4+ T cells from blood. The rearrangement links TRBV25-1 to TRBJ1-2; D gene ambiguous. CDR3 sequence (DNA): TGTGCCAGCAGTGGTACTGCTAACTATGGCTACACCTTC. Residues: CASSGTANYGYTF.